The present entry profiles one TCR beta chain with its context. Its antigen remains unknown. This CDR3 has 16 amino acids. Per germline, CDR1 SEHNR and CDR2 FQNEAQ (reference sequence). Between the trimmed V and J ends, which lost 5 bases and 2 bases, there was a span of 17 bases. This sample is drawn from a study of graft-versus-host responses after intestinal transplantation. Study outcomes and limitations: HvG clone declines early post-transplant were associated with peak circulating GvH levels.

Some clones are missing from TCRdb's copy, which holds only in-frame ones; the method was immunoSEQ multiplex PCR. The table lists 55,000 to 70,000 clones, under 95% of them singletons. The genes are TRBV7-9 and TRBJ2-3, with D perhaps assigned TRBD1 or TRBD2 (5 bases each). This clonotype was sampled from a human patient who received an intestinal transplant, so some T cells may come from the graft donor. Material: PBMCs, obtained about 120 days after intestinal transplantation. The DNA for the CDR3 is TGTGCCAGCAGCCTCTGGGGCGAGGGAACCACAGATACGCAGTATTTT. Translating it yields CASSLWGEGTTDTQYF.